These 29 T cell receptor beta chains came from one sample sequenced in a study of blood T cell repertoires in COVID-19. Assay used: immunoSEQ multiplex PCR; TCRdb lists only in-frame clones, some missing. The table shows 250,000 to 300,000 clones, with approximately 90% occurring only once. The specimen sequenced was peripheral blood. The receptors shown here come from a woman aged 25 to 45 with active or convalescent COVID-19.

The rearrangement links TRBV20-1 to TRBJ1-6; D unresolved. The V and J ends lost 3 bases and 4 bases respectively, with 10 bases between them. There are 14 residues in the CDR3. Germline CDR1 and CDR2: DFQATT and SNEGSKA (reference sequence). CDR3 coding DNA: TGCAGTGCTAGTTTAGCCGGATATAATTCACCCCTCCACTTT. This encodes CSASLAGYNSPLHF.

This clone was detected only once. The chain couples TRBV6-5 to TRBJ2-7, with a tentative D call TRBD2 (5 bases). Germline lookup yields CDR1 MNHEY and CDR2 SVGAGI. The V end lost 0 bases, the J end lost 2 bases, and 5 bases lay between the germline ends. The length of the CDR3 is 13 residues. The CDR3 here is CASSYSGTYEQYF. The CDR3 coding sequence is TGTGCCAGCAGTTACTCCGGGACCTACGAGCAGTACTTC.

This clone was seen just once. This sequence joins TRBV7-9 and TRBJ2-5; D not certain. The CDR3 is made up of 12 amino acids. V was trimmed by 5 bases and J by 4 bases, leaving 8 bases between them. Germline V gene sequence: CDR1 SEHNR, CDR2 FQNEAQ (reference sequence). The DNA of the CDR3 is TGTGCCAGCAGCCCAAGCTTAGAGACCCAGTACTTC. This gives the protein CASSPSLETQYF.

V is TRBV20-1 and J is TRBJ2-1, with TRBD2 matching 9 bases. This CDR3 region has 14 residues. V lost 3 bases, J lost 6 bases, and 6 bases stayed unmatched. Germline CDR1 DFQATT, CDR2 SNEGSKA (reference sequence). CDR3 bases: TGCAGTGCTAGTCCTAGCGGGGTGGCCAATGAGCAGTTCTTC. This sequence encodes CSASPSGVANEQFF.

This clone was found a few times. The chain is built from TRBV12-3 or TRBV12-4 and TRBJ2-1, with 8 bases fitting TRBD2. The ends lost 6 bases at V and 12 bases at J; junction bases unmatched: 7. CDR3 length: 12 amino acids. The CDR3 protein is CASSRRGGGQFF. The CDR3 DNA reads TGTGCCAGCAGCCGACGGGGGGGCGGGCAGTTCTTC.

The chain employs TRBV15 and TRBJ2-2, with D possibly TRBD2 on 6 matching bases. Germline CDR1 and CDR2: LNHNV and YYDKDF (reference sequence). The germline V and J ends were trimmed by 3 bases and 5 bases, with 13 bases remaining between them. The CDR3 runs to 15 residues. CDR3 in amino acids: CATSRAGTATGELFF. The CDR3 DNA is TGTGCCACCAGCAGGGCCGGGACTGCAACCGGGGAGCTGTTTTTT.

DNA for the CDR3: TGTGCCAGTAGTAGGGGCAGGCCCTACGAGCAGTACTTC. The encoded protein is CASSRGRPYEQYF. This chain uses TRBV19 with TRBJ2-7, with a weak D call TRBD1 (5 bases). V lost 4 bases to trimming and J lost 2 bases, with 9 bases between them. This CDR3 region has 13 residues. Looked up from germline, CDR1 is LNHDA and CDR2 is SQIVND (reference sequence).

In nucleotides, the CDR3 is TGTGCCAGCTCCGGGACTAGTATCGGTTTGGGTGAGCAGTTCTTC. Translated, it gives CASSGTSIGLGEQFF. The rearrangement links TRBV2 to TRBJ2-1; the match to TRBD2 covers 8 bases. CDR1 SNHLY and CDR2 FYNNEI come from the germline V gene. The CDR3 is 15 amino acids. V was clipped by 8 bases and J by 9 bases; unmatched bases: 15.

This clone was counted only a few times. The rearrangement links TRBV9 to TRBJ1-1; a possible D gene is TRBD1 (6 bases). Germline CDR1 is SGDLS and CDR2 is YYNGEE. V lost 0 bases, J lost 5 bases, and 11 bases lay in between. This CDR3 is 14 amino acids long. The CDR3 is CASSVEGDGTEAFF. CDR3 sequence (DNA): TGTGCCAGCAGCGTAGAGGGGGACGGGACTGAAGCTTTCTTT. Full variable domain (rest looked up from reference TRBV9 and TRBJ1-1): DSGVTQTPKHLITATGQRVTLRCSPRSGDLSVYWYQQSLDQGLQFLIQYYNGEERAKGNILERFSAQQFPDLHSELNLSSLELGDSALYFCASSVEGDGTEAFFGQGTRLTVV.

The chain employs TRBV2 and TRBJ2-7, with D perhaps TRBD1 (5 bases). V lost 7 bases and J 2 bases, leaving 12 bases between the germline ends. Germline V gene lookup returns CDR1 SNHLY and CDR2 FYNNEI. CDR3 length: 13 amino acids. For the CDR3, the DNA is TGTGCCAGCACCGCTGGCAGGGCCTACGAGCAGTACTTC. Amino acids: CASTAGRAYEQYF.

The chain recombines TRBV5-8 with TRBJ1-6, with TRBD1 identical over 8 bases. The ends lost 3 bases at V and 8 bases at J; junction bases unmatched: 4. The germline V gene has CDR1 SGHTS and CDR2 YDEGEE. The CDR3 has 14 residues. CDR3 sequence (DNA): TGTGCCAGCAGCTATGACAGGGGAGATTCACCCCTCCACTTT. It encodes CASSYDRGDSPLHF.

J is TRBJ2-5 and V is TRBV6-2 or TRBV6-3; D is uncertain. V shed 6 bases and J shed 5 bases, with 10 bases lying between them. Germline V lookup: CDR1 MNHEY, CDR2 SVGEGT. The CDR3 has 12 residues. The CDR3 spells CASSPAEETQYF. CDR3 nucleotides: TGTGCCAGCAGCCCCGCCGAGGAGACCCAGTACTTC.

This chain links TRBV12-3 or TRBV12-4 with TRBJ1-1; no reliable D call. With 3 bases removed from V and 1 base from J, the gap between germline ends came to 6 bases. The CDR3 length is 13 residues. The CDR3 DNA is TGTGCCAGCAGTTTTCGGGGGAACACTGAAGCTTTCTTT. It translates to CASSFRGNTEAFF.

This clone was observed a single time. The J gene is TRBJ2-5, the V gene TRBV15; the match to TRBD2 covers 11 bases. This CDR3 has 15 amino acids. V gave up 3 bases and J gave up 3 bases; unmatched junction bases: 3. The germline gives CDR1 LNHNV, CDR2 YYDKDF (reference sequence). CDR3 region: CATSSSGGGKETQYF. The CDR3 nucleotides are TGTGCCACCAGCAGTAGCGGGGGGGGAAAAGAGACCCAGTACTTC. Drawing the rest from reference TRBV15 and TRBJ2-5, the complete variable domain is DAMVIQNPRYQVTQFGKPVTLSCSQTLNHNVMYWYQQKSSQAPKLLFHYYDKDFNNEADTPDNFQSRRPNTSFCFLDIRSPGLGDTAMYLCATSSSGGGKETQYFGPGTRLLVL.

As DNA, the CDR3 is TGTGCCAGCAGCTTAGAGGGACAGCGAGAACTGACGAATTCACCCCTCCACTTT. Translated, it gives CASSLEGQRELTNSPLHF. The V and J genes are TRBV7-2 and TRBJ1-6, with 7 nucleotides matching TRBD1. This CDR3 is built from 18 residues. Germline CDR1 reads SGHTA; CDR2 reads FQGNSA. With V trimmed by 1 base and J by 7 bases, 13 bases remained unmatched.

This sequence joins TRBV14 and TRBJ2-1; the D gene is possibly TRBD1 (6 bases). The germline V gene has CDR1 SGHDN and CDR2 FVKESK. The V end was cut by 4 bases, the J end by 0 bases, with 19 bases between. The CDR3 is 18 amino acids. CDR3 protein: CASSPPPRGKSSYNEQFF. CDR3 in DNA: TGTGCCAGCAGCCCACCGCCCAGGGGTAAAAGCTCCTACAATGAGCAGTTCTTC.

The rearrangement links TRBV4-3 to TRBJ2-5, with 10 bases fitting TRBD2. The CDR3 has 18 amino acids. Germline lookup yields CDR1 LGHNA and CDR2 YSLEER. Trimming removed 0 bases from V and 2 bases from J; junction bases left unmatched: 9. CDR3 DNA: TGCGCCAGCAGCCAAGATGGCGTTTTAGCGGGGGGACAAGAGACCCAGTACTTC. Translated, it gives CASSQDGVLAGGQETQYF.

A few counts support this clone. The chain links TRBV30 to TRBJ1-2, with D maybe TRBD1 (6 bases). The CDR3 runs 14 residues. Deletions cut 2 bases from V and 6 bases from J, with 16 bases between. Per germline, CDR1 GTSNPN and CDR2 SVGIG (reference sequence). In DNA, the CDR3 is TGTGCCTGGAGTACTGGGACATGGGACAATGGCTACACCTTC. Protein product: CAWSTGTWDNGYTF.

V usage is TRBV28 and J usage is TRBJ2-7; 11 positions agree with TRBD2. This CDR3 is built from 14 residues. Germline V CDR1 and CDR2: MDHEN, SYDVKM. V trimming: 6 bases; J trimming: 1 base; junction bases outside the gene matches: 2. CDR3 amino acids: CASRSSGGSYEQYF. The CDR3 DNA reads TGTGCCAGCAGGTCTAGCGGGGGGTCCTACGAGCAGTACTTC.

The chain is built from TRBV7-8 and TRBJ2-7; TRBD1 agrees at 10 bases. The V segment lost 5 bases and the J segment 5 bases; nucleotides outside the gene matches: 9. There are 15 residues in the CDR3. In germline, CDR1 is SGHVS, CDR2 FQNEAQ. CDR3 DNA sequence: TGTGCCAGCAGCCAAGACAGGGGGCCCATTCACGAGCAGTACTTC. Residues: CASSQDRGPIHEQYF. The full variable domain, with the rest looked up from reference TRBV7-8 and TRBJ2-7, is GAGVSQSPRYKVAKRGQDVALRCDPISGHVSLFWYQQALGQGPEFLTYFQNEAQLDKSGLPSDRFFAERPEGSVSTLKIQRTQQEDSAVYLCASSQDRGPIHEQYFGPGTRLTVT.

This chain uses TRBV24-1 with TRBJ2-5; TRBD1 matches at 9 bases. CDR1 KGHDR and CDR2 SFDVKD come from the germline V gene. After removal of 4 bases from V and 4 bases from J, the junction contained 6 bases not matched to a gene. CDR3 length equals 15 residues. The CDR3 coding sequence is TGTGCCACCAGTGACCCCGGGACAGGGATAGAGACCCAGTACTTC. Amino acids: CATSDPGTGIETQYF.

The V gene is TRBV5-6, the J gene TRBJ2-4, with D uncertain. This CDR3 region has 15 residues. The V end lost 2 bases, the J end lost 0 bases, and 9 bases lay between the germline ends. Germline V lookup: CDR1 SGHDT, CDR2 YYEEEE. The CDR3 loop is CASSFNLLAKNIQYF. The CDR3 DNA reads TGTGCCAGCAGCTTTAATCTCCTAGCCAAAAACATTCAGTACTTC. The complete variable domain, with remaining parts taken from reference TRBV5-6 and TRBJ2-4, reads DAGVTQSPTHLIKTRGQQVTLRCSPKSGHDTVSWYQQALGQGPQFIFQYYEEEERQRGNFPDRFSGHQFPNYSSELNVNALLLGDSALYLCASSFNLLAKNIQYFGAGTRLSVL.

This clone was picked up one time. The chain uses TRBV6-2 or TRBV6-3 and TRBJ2-7, with D perhaps TRBD1 (6 bases). V lost 1 base to trimming and J lost 4 bases, with 8 bases between them. Germline loops: CDR1 MNHEY, CDR2 SVGEGT. This CDR3 is 13 amino acids long. For the CDR3, the DNA is TGTGCCAGCAGTTACTTGGACAGATACGAGCAGTACTTC. Protein product: CASSYLDRYEQYF.

V usage is TRBV13 and J usage is TRBJ1-2; D not certain. The CDR3 spans 13 residues. Germline V gives CDR1 PRHDT, CDR2 FYEKMQ (reference sequence). V was pared by 2 bases and J by 0 bases, with 4 bases between. The CDR3 region is CASSLRANYGYTF. The DNA of the CDR3 is TGTGCCAGCAGCTTACGAGCTAACTATGGCTACACCTTC.

This rearrangement joins TRBV27 to TRBJ1-1, with a weak D call TRBD1 (5 bases). Germline CDR1 is MNHEY and CDR2 is SMNVEV (reference sequence). The CDR3 totals 11 residues. V was cut by 3 bases and J by 7 bases, with 6 bases left in between. The CDR3 bases are TGTGCCAGCAGTTTGGGGGGTGAAGCTTTCTTT. This codes for CASSLGGEAFF.

V usage is TRBV19 and J usage is TRBJ2-3; D is uncertain. From germline, CDR1 is LNHDA and CDR2 SQIVND (reference sequence). The V gene lost 0 bases and the J gene lost 2 bases, with 3 bases spanning the gap. The CDR3 loop spans 13 amino acids. CDR3 sequence (DNA): TGTGCCAGTAGTATAGACTTCACAGATACGCAGTATTTT. This translates into CASSIDFTDTQYF.

V and J are TRBV6-1 and TRBJ1-6; 8 bases fit TRBD1. The germline CDR1 and CDR2 sequences are MNHNS and SASEGT. V gave up 1 base and J gave up 7 bases; unmatched junction bases: 9. The CDR3 is made up of 17 amino acids. For the CDR3, the DNA is TGTGCCAGCAGTGAAGTCGTAGGGGACAGGAGGAATTCACCCCTCCACTTT. This gives the protein CASSEVVGDRRNSPLHF.

This clone was detected only once. The V call is TRBV18, the J call TRBJ1-6, with D hard to call. The CDR3 loop spans 13 amino acids. Germline CDR1 reads KGHSH; CDR2 reads LQKENI. V lost 3 bases to trimming and J lost 7 bases, with 7 bases between them. The CDR3 spells CASSPSQNSPLHF. Written as DNA, the CDR3 is TGTGCCAGCTCACCGTCCCAGAATTCACCCCTCCACTTT.

V and J are TRBV21-1 and TRBJ1-2. TRBV21-1 is marked as a pseudogene. The length of the CDR3 is 11 residues. The CDR3: CASMEWDGYTF. CDR3 DNA sequence: TGTGCCTCAATGGAGTGGGATGGCTACACCTTC.